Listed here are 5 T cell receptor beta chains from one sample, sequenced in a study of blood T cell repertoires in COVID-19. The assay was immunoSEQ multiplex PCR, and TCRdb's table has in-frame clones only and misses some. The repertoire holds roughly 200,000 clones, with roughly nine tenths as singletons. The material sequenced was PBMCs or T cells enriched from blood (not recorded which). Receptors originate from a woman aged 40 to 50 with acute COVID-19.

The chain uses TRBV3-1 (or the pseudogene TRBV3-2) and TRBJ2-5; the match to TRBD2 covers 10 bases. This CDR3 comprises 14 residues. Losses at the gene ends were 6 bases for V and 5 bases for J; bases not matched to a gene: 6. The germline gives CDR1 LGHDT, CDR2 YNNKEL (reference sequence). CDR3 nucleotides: TGTGCCAGCAGTGAGCGGGGGGGCGGGGAGACCCAGTACTTC. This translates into CASSERGGGETQYF.

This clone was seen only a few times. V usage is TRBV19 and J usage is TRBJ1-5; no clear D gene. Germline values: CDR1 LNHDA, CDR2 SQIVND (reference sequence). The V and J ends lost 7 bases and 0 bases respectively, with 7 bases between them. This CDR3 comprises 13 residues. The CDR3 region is CASNADSNQPQHF. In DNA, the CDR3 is TGTGCCAGTAATGCAGATAGCAATCAGCCCCAGCATTTT.

The CDR3 bases are TGTGCCAGCAGCCAAGATCGGCGGACTAGCGGGAGGGTACCCCAAGAGACCCAGTACTTC. Translating it yields CASSQDRRTSGRVPQETQYF. This chain joins TRBV3-1 (or the pseudogene TRBV3-2) and TRBJ2-5; 15 nucleotides agree with TRBD2. The CDR3 runs 20 residues. Per germline, CDR1 LGHDT and CDR2 YNNKEL (reference sequence). The V gene end was trimmed by 0 bases and the J gene end by 1 base; junction bases not matched to a gene: 9.

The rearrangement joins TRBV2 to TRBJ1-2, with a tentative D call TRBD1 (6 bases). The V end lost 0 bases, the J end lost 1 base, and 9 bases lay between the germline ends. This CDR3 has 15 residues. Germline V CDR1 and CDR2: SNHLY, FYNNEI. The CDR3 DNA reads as TGTGCCAGCAGTGAAGCGACAGGTCTTAACTATGGCTACACCTTC. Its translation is CASSEATGLNYGYTF.

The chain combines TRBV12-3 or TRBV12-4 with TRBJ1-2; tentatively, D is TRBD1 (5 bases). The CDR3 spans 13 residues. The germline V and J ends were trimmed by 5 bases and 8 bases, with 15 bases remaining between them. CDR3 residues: CASSRAGVRGYTF. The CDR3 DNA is TGTGCCAGCAGTCGAGCGGGGGTGAGAGGCTACACCTTC.